The 10 T cell receptor beta chains below all came from one sample that was sequenced in a study of brain T cells in children with intractable seizures. Assay used: immunoSEQ multiplex PCR; TCRdb lists only in-frame clones, some missing. The sample records some 76,000 clones, about 93% being singletons. The sequenced sample was peripheral blood, obtained at surgery. All receptors derive from a boy in the first two years of life with tuberous sclerosis and intractable seizures.

The chain recombines TRBV2 with TRBJ1-1; 8 nucleotides agree with TRBD1. This CDR3 has 13 amino acids. V lost 5 bases to trimming and J lost 7 bases; unmatched junction nucleotides: 6. Germline lookup yields CDR1 SNHLY and CDR2 FYNNEI. CDR3 sequence: CASSPDRGLEAFF. The CDR3 DNA sequence: TGTGCCAGCAGTCCTGACAGGGGACTTGAAGCTTTCTTT. The whole variable domain, filled in from reference TRBV2 and TRBJ1-1, reads EPEVTQTPSHQVTQMGQEVILRCVPISNHLYFYWYRQILGQKVEFLVSFYNNEISEKSEIFDDQFSVERPDGSNFTLKIRSTKLEDSAMYFCASSPDRGLEAFFGQGTRLTVV.

The chain links TRBV20-1 to TRBJ2-7; D might be TRBD2 (6 bases). The CDR3 runs to 13 residues. With 3 bases removed from V and 5 bases from J, the gap between germline ends came to 14 bases. From germline, CDR1 is DFQATT and CDR2 SNEGSKA (reference sequence). CDR3: CSASGGLVDEQYF. CDR3 sequence (DNA): TGCAGTGCTAGTGGAGGGTTGGTGGACGAGCAGTACTTC.

V gene TRBV3-1 (or the pseudogene TRBV3-2) combines with J gene TRBJ2-3; D unclear. Germline V CDR1 and CDR2: LGHDT, YNNKEL (reference sequence). CDR3 length: 12 amino acids. The V end was cut by 4 bases, the J end by 1 base, with 3 bases between. The CDR3 reads CASSRGTDTQYF. The CDR3 DNA follows: TGTGCCAGCAGCCGAGGCACAGATACGCAGTATTTT.

The CDR3 DNA sequence: TGCGCCAGCAGCTTGGTTGGGCTAGCGGGGGGTAGCTCCTACGAGCAGTACTTC. Its protein product is CASSLVGLAGGSSYEQYF. The gene calls are TRBV5-1 and TRBJ2-7, with 11 bases aligning to TRBD2. The CDR3 has 18 residues. The junction had 8 bases not matched to a gene; V was cut back by 0 bases and J by 0 bases. The V gene's germline CDR1 is SGHRS and CDR2 YFSETQ. Using reference TRBV5-1 and TRBJ2-7 for the parts outside the CDR3, the full variable domain is KAGVTQTPRYLIKTRGQQVTLSCSPISGHRSVSWYQQTPGQGLQFLFEYFSETQRNKGNFPGRFSGRQFSNSRSEMNVSTLELGDSALYLCASSLVGLAGGSSYEQYFGPGTRLTVT.

The V call is TRBV6-6, the J call TRBJ1-3; D remains unclear. Germline CDR1 reads MNHNY; CDR2 reads SVGAGI (reference sequence). The CDR3 contains 13 residues. V dropped 8 bases and J dropped 4 bases, with 12 bases sitting between them. The CDR3, as DNA: TGTGCCAGCGGTCGTACCGTCGGAAACACCATATATTTT. This translates into CASGRTVGNTIYF.

This chain joins TRBV27 and TRBJ2-7; D uncertain. Trimming removed 2 bases at V and 1 base at J, with 6 bases between. Germline CDR1 is MNHEY and CDR2 is SMNVEV (reference sequence). The CDR3 runs to 13 residues. The CDR3 coding sequence is TGTGCCAGCAGTTTAGGTGAATCCTACGAGCAGTACTTC. Translated, it gives CASSLGESYEQYF.

The chain carries TRBV6-1 and TRBJ2-3; D possibly corresponds to TRBD2 (6 bases). The CDR3 has 18 amino acids. V was clipped by 2 bases and J by 4 bases, with 22 bases between them. Germline V gives CDR1 MNHNS, CDR2 SASEGT. CDR3 region: CASSEYPDGGMSADTQYF. The CDR3 coding sequence is TGTGCCAGCAGTGAATACCCCGATGGGGGGATGAGCGCAGATACGCAGTATTTT.

This clone showed up just a few times. The DNA for the CDR3 is TGCAGCTTCTCGAAGGGACCTGAAGCTTTCTTT. Amino acid sequence: CSFSKGPEAFF. The chain recombines TRBV29-1 with TRBJ1-1, with D possibly TRBD1 on 5 matching bases. Trimming pared 8 bases from V and 6 bases from J, leaving 13 bases between. The CDR3 is made up of 11 amino acids. The germline V gene encodes CDR1 SQVTM and CDR2 ANQGSEA.

The gene calls are TRBV19 and TRBJ2-3, with D perhaps matching TRBD1 (5 bases). Per germline, CDR1 LNHDA and CDR2 SQIVND (reference sequence). V was cut by 0 bases and J by 1 base, with 5 bases left in between. The CDR3 totals 14 residues. CDR3 nucleotide sequence: TGTGCCAGTAGTATAGACAGGGGCACAGATACGCAGTATTTT. Translation gives CASSIDRGTDTQYF.

The chain links TRBV24-1 to TRBJ2-3; perhaps TRBD1 as D (5 bases). The germline CDR1 and CDR2 sequences are KGHDR and SFDVKD. The CDR3 is 14 residues long. The ends were cut back, 5 bases at V and 3 bases at J, with 11 bases in the middle. The CDR3 DNA sequence: TGTGCCACCAGTGTAATACAGGTGACAGATACGCAGTATTTT. This translates into CATSVIQVTDTQYF.